This entry lists 2 T cell receptor beta chains sequenced from one sample in a study of cytomegalovirus exposure and HLA in healthy donors. Researchers ran the PCR with 60 Vbeta and 13 Jbeta primers. Only in-frame clones appear in the TCRdb table, and some are missing; sequencing was by immunoSEQ multiplex PCR. The table counts more than 75,000 clones; approximately 15% lies in the top ten. Sequencing was done on a sample of PBMCs. These receptors were collected from a man aged 50 to 60 in good health and CMV-seropositive.

The chain recombines TRBV2 with TRBJ1-1; 9 nucleotides align to TRBD1. The length of the CDR3 is 13 residues. The V and J ends lost 9 bases and 7 bases, in that order; junction bases with no gene match: 9. Germline values: CDR1 SNHLY, CDR2 FYNNEI. The CDR3 DNA reads as TGTGCCAGGGCCGGGACAGGGATTAATGAAGCTTTCTTT. Translating it yields CARAGTGINEAFF.

The chain joins TRBV2 to TRBJ2-1, with 16 bases identical to TRBD2. CDR1 is SNHLY and CDR2 is FYNNEI in the germline V gene. This CDR3 is built from 17 residues. V trimming: 6 bases; J trimming: 7 bases; junction bases outside the gene matches: 9. The CDR3 nucleotides read TGTGCCAGCAGGGGGGGACTAGCGGGAGGGGGCGGGAATGAGCAGTTCTTC. Protein sequence: CASRGGLAGGGGNEQFF. The full variable domain, its missing parts supplied by reference TRBV2 and TRBJ2-1, is EPEVTQTPSHQVTQMGQEVILRCVPISNHLYFYWYRQILGQKVEFLVSFYNNEISEKSEIFDDQFSVERPDGSNFTLKIRSTKLEDSAMYFCASRGGLAGGGGNEQFFGPGTRLTVL.